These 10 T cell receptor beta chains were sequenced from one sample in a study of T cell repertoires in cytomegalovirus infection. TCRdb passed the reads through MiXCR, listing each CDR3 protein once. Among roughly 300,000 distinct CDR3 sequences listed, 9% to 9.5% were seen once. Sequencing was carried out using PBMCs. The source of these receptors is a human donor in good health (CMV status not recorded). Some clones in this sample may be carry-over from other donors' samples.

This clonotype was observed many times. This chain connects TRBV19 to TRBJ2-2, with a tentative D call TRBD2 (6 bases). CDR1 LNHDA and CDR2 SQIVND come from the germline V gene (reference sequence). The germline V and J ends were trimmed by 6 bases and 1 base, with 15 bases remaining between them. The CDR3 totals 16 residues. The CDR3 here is CASRLGLTENTGELFF. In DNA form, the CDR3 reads TGTGCCAGTAGGCTGGGACTTACCGAGAACACCGGGGAGCTGTTTTTT.

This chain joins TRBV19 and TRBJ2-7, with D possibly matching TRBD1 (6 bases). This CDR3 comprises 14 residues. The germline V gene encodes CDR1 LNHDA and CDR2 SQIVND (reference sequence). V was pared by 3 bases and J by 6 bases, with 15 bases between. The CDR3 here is CASSISRARGEQYF. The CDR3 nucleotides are TGTGCCAGTAGTATCAGTAGGGCCAGGGGCGAGCAGTACTTC. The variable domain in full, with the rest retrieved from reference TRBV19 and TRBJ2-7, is DGGITQSPKYLFRKEGQNVTLSCEQNLNHDAMYWYRQDPGQGLRLIYYSQIVNDFQKGDIAEGYSVSREKKESFPLTVTSAQKNPTAFYLCASSISRARGEQYFGPGTRLTVT.

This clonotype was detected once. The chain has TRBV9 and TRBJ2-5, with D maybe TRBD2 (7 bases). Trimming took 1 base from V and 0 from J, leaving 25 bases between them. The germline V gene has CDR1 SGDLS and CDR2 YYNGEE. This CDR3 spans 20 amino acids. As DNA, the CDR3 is TGTGCCAGCAGCGTACGATATAGGGGGGGGGGGCTCGGTAACCAAGAGACCCAGTACTTC. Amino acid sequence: CASSVRYRGGGLGNQETQYF.

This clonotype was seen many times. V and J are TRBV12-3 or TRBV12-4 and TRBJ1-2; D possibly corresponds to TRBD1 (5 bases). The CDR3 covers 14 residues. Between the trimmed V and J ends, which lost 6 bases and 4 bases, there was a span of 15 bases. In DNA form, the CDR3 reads TGTGCCAGCAGACCCACGGGACTGCCCTATGGCTACACCTTC. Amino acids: CASRPTGLPYGYTF.

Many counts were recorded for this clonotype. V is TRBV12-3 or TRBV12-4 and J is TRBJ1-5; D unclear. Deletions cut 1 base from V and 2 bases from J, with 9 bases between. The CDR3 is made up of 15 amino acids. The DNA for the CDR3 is TGTGCCAGCAGTTTAGACAGCCCGGGCAATCAGCCCCAGCATTTT. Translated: CASSLDSPGNQPQHF.

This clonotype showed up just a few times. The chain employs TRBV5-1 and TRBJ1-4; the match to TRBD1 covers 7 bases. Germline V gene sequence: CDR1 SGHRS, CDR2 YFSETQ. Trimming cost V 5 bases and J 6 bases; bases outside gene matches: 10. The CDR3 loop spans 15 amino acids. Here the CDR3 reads CASRLSGQQYEKLFF. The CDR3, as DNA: TGCGCCAGCAGACTGTCGGGACAGCAATATGAAAAACTGTTTTTT.

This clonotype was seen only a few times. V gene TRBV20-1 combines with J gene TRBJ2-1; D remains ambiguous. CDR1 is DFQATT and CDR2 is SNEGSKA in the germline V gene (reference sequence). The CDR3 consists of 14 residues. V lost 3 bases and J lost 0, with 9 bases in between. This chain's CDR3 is CSASHRSSYNEQFF. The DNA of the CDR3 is TGCAGTGCTAGCCACCGCAGCTCCTACAATGAGCAGTTCTTC.

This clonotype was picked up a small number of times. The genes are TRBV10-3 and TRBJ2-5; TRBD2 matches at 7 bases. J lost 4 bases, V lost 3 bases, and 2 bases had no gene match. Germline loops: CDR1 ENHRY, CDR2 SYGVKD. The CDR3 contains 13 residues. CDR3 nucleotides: TGTGCCATCAGTGAATTAGCGGGAGAGACCCAGTACTTC. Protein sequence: CAISELAGETQYF.

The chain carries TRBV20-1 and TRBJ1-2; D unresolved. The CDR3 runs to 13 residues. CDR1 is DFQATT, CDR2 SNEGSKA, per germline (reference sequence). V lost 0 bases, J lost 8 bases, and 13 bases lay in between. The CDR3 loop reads CSARDLGIWGYTF. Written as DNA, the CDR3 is TGCAGTGCTAGAGATTTGGGGATCTGGGGCTACACCTTC.

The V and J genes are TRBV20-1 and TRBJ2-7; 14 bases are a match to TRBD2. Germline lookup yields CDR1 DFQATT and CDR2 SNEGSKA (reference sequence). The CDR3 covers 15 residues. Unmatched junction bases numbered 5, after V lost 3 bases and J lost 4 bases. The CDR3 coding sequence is TGCAGTGCTAGTTCCGGGACTAGCGGGAGATACGAGCAGTACTTC. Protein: CSASSGTSGRYEQYF.